The 2 T cell receptor beta chains given below trace back to one sample, sequenced in a study of human T cells and chemical hapten exposure. The sample's time point: healthy volunteer bleed at 6 weeks. Before extraction, the whole blood was not fractionated, and total RNA was taken from it. TCRdb re-called the RACE reads through MiXCR, storing one row per CDR3 protein. The table has some 81,000 distinct CDR3 sequences, approximately 8.1% seen once. Sequenced: whole blood. Every receptor here comes from a female donor in good health. Some clones in this sample may be carry-over from other donors' samples.

The gene calls are TRBV5-1 and TRBJ2-1; 10 bases fit TRBD1. Looked up from germline, CDR1 is SGHRS and CDR2 is YFSETQ. V trimming: 0 bases; J trimming: 14 bases; junction bases outside the gene matches: 8. The CDR3 consists of 14 residues. The CDR3 DNA sequence: TGCGCCAGCAGCTTGGAGGGGACAGGGGACCCCAAGTTCTTC. Amino acid sequence: CASSLEGTGDPKFF.

This clonotype was picked up many times. The V call is TRBV5-8, the J call TRBJ1-1; D not resolved. The germline gives CDR1 SGHTS, CDR2 YDEGEE. Between the trimmed V and J ends, which lost 0 bases and 8 bases, there was a span of 20 bases. This CDR3 region has 16 residues. CDR3 in amino acids: CASSLDYATDQQEAFF. CDR3 nucleotides: TGTGCCAGCAGCTTGGACTATGCGACGGACCAGCAAGAAGCTTTCTTT.